These 29 T cell receptor beta chains were sequenced from one sample in a study of T cell repertoires in cytomegalovirus infection. TCRdb redid the calling of the reads with MiXCR, one entry per CDR3 protein. The top ten hold 6.5% to 10% of the sample, which has 630,000 or so distinct CDR3 sequences, roughly 26% seen once. The material sequenced was CD8+ T cells from PBMCs. The receptors were gathered from a human donor in good health (CMV status not recorded). Some clones in this sample may be carry-over from other donors' samples.

This clonotype was detected a few times. This CDR3 is CASSQDKGDYNSPLHF. The CDR3 nucleotides are TGCGCCAGCAGCCAAGATAAAGGGGATTATAATTCACCCCTCCACTTT. V usage is TRBV4-1 and J usage is TRBJ1-6; D is perhaps TRBD1 (5 bases). CDR1 is MGHRA, CDR2 YSYEKL, per germline. Trimming took off 0 bases at V and 4 bases at J, with 10 bases between the two ends. The CDR3 is 16 amino acids.

This clonotype appeared a few times. The rearrangement links TRBV7-6 to TRBJ2-1, with TRBD1 matching over 9 bases. This CDR3 contains 16 residues. After removal of 2 bases from V and 6 bases from J, the junction contained 8 bases not matched to a gene. CDR1 SGHVS and CDR2 FNYEAQ come from the germline V gene. The CDR3 sequence: CASSLWRTGVGNEQFF. In nucleotides, the CDR3 is TGTGCCAGCAGCTTATGGAGGACAGGGGTAGGCAATGAGCAGTTCTTC.

Worth noting for this clonotype: One base away lies a much larger clone, so this may be a sequencing read error. The chain is built from TRBV6-1 and TRBJ1-1, with D tentatively TRBD1 (5 bases). V dropped 10 bases and J dropped 0 bases, with 15 bases sitting between them. The CDR3 extends over 14 amino acids. Germline-derived CDR1 and CDR2 are MNHNS and SASEGT. The CDR3 coding sequence is TGTGCCACCAGCGAGGGACTTTTGAACACTGAAGCTTTCTTT. Translating it yields CATSEGLLNTEAFF.

This clonotype was observed a handful of times. The chain employs TRBV7-9 and TRBJ2-1, with a possible D match to TRBD2 (6 bases). This CDR3 spans 16 amino acids. The V end lost 5 bases, the J end lost 2 bases, and 16 bases lay between the germline ends. Looked up from germline, CDR1 is SEHNR and CDR2 is FQNEAQ (reference sequence). The CDR3 bases are TGTGCCAGCAGCCCACCCGCTGGGGGGACCTACAATGAGCAGTTCTTC. Protein sequence: CASSPPAGGTYNEQFF.

Many counts were recorded for this clonotype. The V call is TRBV12-3 or TRBV12-4, the J call TRBJ2-7; a weak D match, TRBD2 (6 bases). This CDR3 region has 12 residues. Between the trimmed V and J ends, which lost 6 bases and 1 base, there was a span of 7 bases. CDR3 DNA sequence: TGTGCCAGCAGCCGGGGGTCCTACGAGCAGTACGTC. Protein product: CASSRGSYEQYV.

This clonotype was counted at least ten times. The chain has TRBV28 and TRBJ1-1; D is unresolved. This CDR3 contains 12 residues. Deletions cut 4 bases from V and 4 bases from J, with 7 bases between. Germline assignment: CDR1 MDHEN and CDR2 SYDVKM. CDR3 coding DNA: TGTGCCAGCAGTTCTTTTCGCACTGAAGCTTTCTTT. As protein: CASSSFRTEAFF. Variable domain in full (rest from reference TRBV28 and TRBJ1-1): DVKVTQSSRYLVKRTGEKVFLECVQDMDHENMFWYRQDPGLGLRLIYFSYDVKMKEKGDIPEGYSVSREKKERFSLILESASTNQTSMYLCASSSFRTEAFFGQGTRLTVV.

This chain connects TRBV12-3 or TRBV12-4 to TRBJ2-7, with TRBD2 as a possible D gene (5 bases). The CDR3 consists of 14 residues. The germline V and J ends were trimmed by 2 bases and 0 bases, with 8 bases remaining between them. This CDR3 reads CASSLRGNSYEQYF. The CDR3 DNA reads as TGTGCCAGCAGTTTAAGAGGGAACTCCTACGAGCAGTACTTC.

A remark on this clonotype: One junction end disagrees with the germline gene, perhaps due to a read error. V and J are TRBV5-4 and TRBJ2-3; no clear D. Germline CDR1 SGHNT, CDR2 YYREEE (reference sequence). CDR3 length equals 8 residues. CDR3 nucleotides: TGCCGACCTGGGATGCAGTATTTT. As protein: CRPGMQYF.

In its sample, this clonotype was seen many times. The chain joins TRBV28 to TRBJ2-4; 9 positions match TRBD1. CDR1 and CDR2 from the germline V gene are MDHEN and SYDVKM. V shed 6 bases, J shed 4 bases, and the junction held 4 bases outside the gene matches. The CDR3 is 14 residues long. The CDR3 protein is CASRVGQGKNIQYF. CDR3 nucleotide sequence: TGTGCCAGCAGGGTAGGACAGGGGAAAAACATTCAGTACTTC.

The chain links TRBV25-1 to TRBJ1-1; 9 bases are shared with TRBD1. Germline lookup yields CDR1 MGHDK and CDR2 SYGVNS. There are 14 residues in the CDR3. After removal of 4 bases from V and 5 bases from J, the junction contained 5 bases not matched to a gene. The CDR3 DNA reads as TGTGCCAGCAGTGCCACAGGGGGCTGGACTGAAGCTTTCTTT. This codes for CASSATGGWTEAFF.

This chain connects TRBV20-1 to TRBJ1-4, with D perhaps matching TRBD1 (5 bases). Looked up from germline, CDR1 is DFQATT and CDR2 is SNEGSKA (reference sequence). CDR3 length equals 14 residues. The V end lost 6 bases, the J end lost 2 bases, and 13 bases lay between the germline ends. CDR3 in amino acids: CSAVWGFTNEKLFF. The CDR3 DNA sequence: TGCAGTGCAGTTTGGGGCTTCACTAATGAAAAACTGTTTTTT.

The rearrangement links TRBV4-1 to TRBJ1-1, with D possibly TRBD1 on 5 matching bases. V lost 1 base and J lost 7, with 16 bases in between. The germline V gene encodes CDR1 MGHRA and CDR2 YSYEKL. The CDR3 is made up of 15 amino acids. CDR3 region: CASSQAQTGGIEAFF. CDR3 bases: TGCGCCAGCAGCCAAGCCCAGACGGGGGGAATTGAAGCTTTCTTT.

J is TRBJ2-2 and V is TRBV20-1; TRBD2 matches 12 bases. The CDR3 runs 17 residues. The germline V gene encodes CDR1 DFQATT and CDR2 SNEGSKA (reference sequence). Unmatched junction bases numbered 10, after V lost 3 bases and J lost 5 bases. The CDR3 loop reads CSARVLAGGPYTGELFF. The CDR3 region has the DNA TGCAGTGCTAGGGTCCTAGCGGGGGGGCCTTATACCGGGGAGCTGTTTTTT.

The CDR3 loop reads CASSSPLAGSRNEQFF. The CDR3 DNA follows: TGTGCCAGCAGCTCCCCACTAGCGGGGAGCCGGAATGAGCAGTTCTTC. This chain joins TRBV7-6 and TRBJ2-1; 10 bases line up with TRBD2. In germline, CDR1 is SGHVS, CDR2 FNYEAQ. The J segment lost 7 bases and the V segment lost 4 bases, leaving 10 bases of the junction unmatched. This CDR3 comprises 16 residues.

Only a few counts were recorded for this clonotype. The V and J genes are TRBV6-2 or TRBV6-3 and TRBJ1-5; D possibly corresponds to TRBD1 (5 bases). Germline V gene data show CDR1 as MNHEY and CDR2 as SVGEGT. The CDR3 has 14 residues. V lost 7 bases to trimming and J lost 4 bases, with 14 bases between them. In DNA, the CDR3 is TGTGCCAGCAACACCGGGGGAAGTAATCAGCCCCAGCATTTT. This codes for CASNTGGSNQPQHF.

This clonotype was found a few times. V usage is TRBV23-1 and J usage is TRBJ2-5; D remains ambiguous. TRBV23-1 is reported as an ORF; its role is uncertain. This CDR3 has 15 amino acids. V gave up 1 base and J gave up 1 base, with 10 bases separating them. CDR3: CASSQFRKGQETQYF. CDR3 nucleotides: TGCGCCAGCAGTCAATTTAGAAAGGGCCAAGAGACCCAGTACTTC.

The chain uses TRBV7-2 and TRBJ2-7; D is uncertain. Trimming took 4 bases from V and 2 from J, leaving 12 bases between them. This CDR3 contains 14 residues. The V gene's germline CDR1 is SGHTA and CDR2 FQGNSA. CDR3 in amino acids: CASSSTRSPYEQYV. The DNA for the CDR3 is TGTGCCAGCAGCTCGACGCGGTCTCCCTACGAGCAGTACGTC.

This sequence joins TRBV6-5 and TRBJ2-3; D possibly matches TRBD1 or TRBD2 (6 bases each). V dropped 0 bases and J dropped 4 bases, with 11 bases sitting between them. Germline V gene sequence: CDR1 MNHEY, CDR2 SVGAGI. The CDR3 runs 15 residues. The CDR3 nucleotides are TGTGCCAGCAGTTACTCGACGGGGGCCCCAGATACGCAGTATTTT. Its protein is CASSYSTGAPDTQYF.

The V call is TRBV5-1, the J call TRBJ1-5; 7 bases are a match to TRBD1. The CDR3 runs to 15 residues. The V gene end was trimmed by 4 bases and the J gene end by 3 bases; junction bases not matched to a gene: 7. Germline loops: CDR1 SGHRS, CDR2 YFSETQ. The CDR3 DNA is TGCGCCAGCAGCGAACGGGACAGCTACAATCAGCCCCAGCATTTT. Encoded protein: CASSERDSYNQPQHF. Based on the CDR3 plus reference TRBV5-1 and TRBJ1-5, the full variable domain is KAGVTQTPRYLIKTRGQQVTLSCSPISGHRSVSWYQQTPGQGLQFLFEYFSETQRNKGNFPGRFSGRQFSNSRSEMNVSTLELGDSALYLCASSERDSYNQPQHFGDGTRLSIL.

This clonotype was counted only a few times. The chain couples TRBV28 to TRBJ2-3; weak D call: TRBD1 (6 bases). V was clipped by 6 bases and J by 2 bases, with 21 bases between them. The CDR3 consists of 17 residues. Germline V gives CDR1 MDHEN, CDR2 SYDVKM. The CDR3, as DNA: TGTGCCAGCAGCCACGCAAACCGGGACACTTACACAGATACGCAGTATTTT. Its translation: CASSHANRDTYTDTQYF.

In this sample, this clonotype turned up a few times. V is TRBV12-3 or TRBV12-4 and J is TRBJ2-5; no clear D. There are 14 residues in the CDR3. The V and J ends lost 0 bases and 2 bases respectively, with 7 bases between them. CDR3 DNA: TGTGCCAGCAGTTTAGCCCCCCGACAAGAGACCCAGTACTTC. Protein product: CASSLAPRQETQYF.

The CDR3 region has the DNA TGCAGTGCTAGAGATATAACGGACACTGAAGAGACCCAGTACTTC. Translated, it gives CSARDITDTEETQYF. The V call is TRBV20-1, the J call TRBJ2-5, with D possibly being TRBD1 (5 bases). This CDR3 has 15 residues. CDR1 and CDR2 from the germline V gene are DFQATT and SNEGSKA (reference sequence). Trimming removed 0 bases from V and 3 bases from J, with 14 bases in between.

The table lists this clonotype with many counts. The chain has TRBV7-6 and TRBJ1-5; 7 bases map to TRBD1. Germline-derived CDR1 and CDR2 are SGHVS and FNYEAQ. Unmatched junction bases numbered 6, after V lost 1 base and J lost 3 bases. The CDR3 sequence is 16 residues long. CDR3 nucleotides: TGTGCCAGCAGCTTAGAAGGGGGCTTCGACAATCAGCCCCAGCATTTT. Protein product: CASSLEGGFDNQPQHF.

This chain links TRBV7-6 with TRBJ2-7; tentative D call: TRBD1 (6 bases). Germline CDR1 SGHVS, CDR2 FNYEAQ. V was cut by 5 bases and J by 6 bases, with 11 bases left in between. This CDR3 contains 12 residues. The CDR3 nucleotides read TGTGCCAGCAGCACAGGGTACAGCGAGCAGTACTTC. Encoded protein: CASSTGYSEQYF. The variable domain in full, with the rest retrieved from reference TRBV7-6 and TRBJ2-7, is GAGVSQSPRYKVTKRGQDVALRCDPISGHVSLYWYRQALGQGPEFLTYFNYEAQQDKSGLPNDRFSAERPEGSISTLTIQRTEQRDSAMYRCASSTGYSEQYFGPGTRLTVT.

The genes are TRBV6-4 and TRBJ1-1; D may be TRBD1 (5 bases). This CDR3 is 13 amino acids long. V dropped 4 bases and J dropped 7 bases, with 13 bases sitting between them. Germline V gene sequence: CDR1 MRHNA, CDR2 SNTAGT. CDR3 region: CASSGFGGNEAFF. The CDR3 DNA follows: TGTGCCAGCAGTGGATTCGGGGGGAATGAAGCTTTCTTT.

This clonotype was found a few times. The rearrangement joins TRBV10-3 to TRBJ2-1; 8 bases align to TRBD2. J gave up 0 bases and V 0 bases, and 4 bases lay outside the gene matches. This CDR3 has 17 amino acids. The germline gives CDR1 ENHRY, CDR2 SYGVKD. The CDR3, as DNA: TGTGCCATCAGTGAGTCTAGCGGGATTAGCTCCTACAATGAGCAGTTCTTC. Amino acid sequence: CAISESSGISSYNEQFF.

V gene TRBV6-1 combines with J gene TRBJ2-3, with D unclear. The CDR3 consists of 17 residues. V was pared by 1 base and J by 3 bases, with 17 bases between. CDR1 is MNHNS, CDR2 SASEGT, per germline. CDR3 bases: TGTGCCAGCAGTGAAGACCCGGGCCAATATGCGACAGATACGCAGTATTTT. Translated, it gives CASSEDPGQYATDTQYF.

The chain carries TRBV19 and TRBJ1-1, with D possibly matching TRBD1 (5 bases). This CDR3 spans 14 amino acids. Per the germline V gene, CDR1 is LNHDA and CDR2 is SQIVND (reference sequence). V lost 3 bases and J 1 base, leaving 9 bases between the germline ends. The CDR3 sequence is CASSMEGQNTEAFF. The CDR3 region has the DNA TGTGCCAGTAGTATGGAAGGACAGAACACTGAAGCTTTCTTT.

This clonotype was observed a handful of times. The chain couples TRBV29-1 to TRBJ2-1; the D gene is possibly TRBD2 (5 bases). Trimming removed 7 bases at V and 4 bases at J, with 20 bases between. The CDR3 sequence is 15 residues long. Looked up from germline, CDR1 is SQVTM and CDR2 is ANQGSEA. The CDR3 is CSASTALGIYNEQFF. In DNA, the CDR3 is TGCAGCGCTAGCACAGCCTTGGGTATATACAATGAGCAGTTCTTC.